Listed below are T cell receptor beta chains from one sample, sequenced in a study of blood T cell repertoires in COVID-19. Some clones are missing from TCRdb's copy, which holds only in-frame ones; the method was immunoSEQ multiplex PCR. The sample contains tens of thousands of clones, 75% to 90% of which appear only once. Specimen: peripheral blood. Receptor source: a woman aged 70-85 years with acute or convalescent COVID-19. Both conserved end residues are part of each CDR3. The order of the fields is V gene, CDR3 length, J gene, D gene, clone size, CDR3 DNA, CDR3 protein. The D gene is left open where the match is weak. Only some rows state a clone size, as once, few, many or a class for expanded clones.

TRBV5-6	17	TRBJ2-7	TRBD2	.	TGTGCCAGCAGCTTTAAAATCGGGACTAGCGGGAGCAACGAGCAGTACTTC	CASSFKIGTSGSNEQYF
TRBV7-9	13	TRBJ2-5	.	.	TGTGCCAGCAGCTTAGGCAGGGGAGAGACCCAGTACTTC	CASSLGRGETQYF
TRBV2	15	TRBJ2-3	TRBD2	few	TGTGCCAGCGACAGGACTAGCGGGAGCACAGATACGCAGTATTTT	CASDRTSGSTDTQYF
TRBV5-4	15	TRBJ2-1	TRBD2	.	TGTGCCAGCAGCTTGGGGGCGACTAGCGGCTATGAGCAGTTCTTC	CASSLGATSGYEQFF
TRBV28	14	TRBJ1-1	TRBD1	.	TGTGCCAGCAGTGGGACAGTGTTGAACACTGAAGCTTTCTTT	CASSGTVLNTEAFF
TRBV7-2	13	TRBJ1-6	.	.	TGTGCCAGCAGCGCCCCAGGGTGGTCACCCCTCCACTTT	CASSAPGWSPLHF
TRBV21-1	15	TRBJ1-2	.	.	TGTGCCAGCAGCAAAAATCTCGAACCCAGGTATGGCTACACCTTC	CASSKNLEPRYGYTF
TRBV28	12	TRBJ1-1	.	once	TGTGCCAGCGGCCGTTGGAACACTGAAGCTTTCTTT	CASGRWNTEAFF
TRBV7-2	14	TRBJ2-4	.	.	TGTGCCAGCAGCTTTAGGGGGACCAAAAACATTCAGTACTTC	CASSFRGTKNIQYF
TRBV7-8	12	TRBJ2-7	.	.	TGTGCCAGCAGCCTTACAAACTACGAGCAGTACTTC	CASSLTNYEQYF
TRBV7-9	14	TRBJ2-1	.	.	TGTGCCAGCAGCTTAGGACAGCCGAACAATGAGCAGTTCTTC	CASSLGQPNNEQFF
TRBV6-5	12	TRBJ1-6	.	.	TGTGCCAGCAGTTACTCGCGGTCACCCCTCCACTTT	CASSYSRSPLHF
TRBV29-1	15	TRBJ1-4	.	.	TGCAGCGTTGAAGTCCGGGGGGGATTTAATGAAAAACTGTTTTTT	CSVEVRGGFNEKLFF
TRBV11-1	15	TRBJ2-1	.	once	TGTGCCAGCAGCCCCAGAGAGGGGGCCTACAATGAGCAGTTCTTC	CASSPREGAYNEQFF
TRBV6-1	13	TRBJ1-2	.	.	TGTGCCAGCAGTGAACAGGGGTGGTATGGCTACACCTTC	CASSEQGWYGYTF
TRBV2	15	TRBJ1-5	TRBD1	.	TGTGCCAGCAGTCAGACAGGGGTCGGGAATCAGCCCCAGCATTTT	CASSQTGVGNQPQHF
TRBV6-2/TRBV6-3	14	TRBJ1-5	.	.	TGTGCCAGCAGTTACTCAGGGGGAAATCAGCCCCAGCATTTT	CASSYSGGNQPQHF
TRBV29-1	14	TRBJ2-2	TRBD1	.	TGCAGCGTTGAAGATGAGGGGGCGGGCGGGGAGCTGTTTTTT	CSVEDEGAGGELFF
TRBV5-1	14	TRBJ2-7	.	.	TGCGCCAGCAGCTTGGCCGGACAGAGGGAGGAGCAGTACTTC	CASSLAGQREEQYF
TRBV30	13	TRBJ1-1	.	once	TGTGCCTGGAGCGGTCAGCGAGGGACTGAAGCTTTCTTT	CAWSGQRGTEAFF
TRBV5-5	13	TRBJ2-1	TRBD2	.	TGTGCCAGCAGCTTGAGTGCGGGAGATGAGCAGTTCTTC	CASSLSAGDEQFF
TRBV5-1	14	TRBJ1-1	.	.	TGCGCCAGCAGCTTGGTGGATACAGGGACTGAAGCTTTCTTT	CASSLVDTGTEAFF
TRBV21-1	15	TRBJ1-2	.	many	TGTGCCAGCAGCAAAGAGACAGGACAAAACTATGGCTACACCTTC	CASSKETGQNYGYTF
TRBV5-4	15	TRBJ2-5	.	once	TGTGCCAGCAGCCGACCGACAGGAGAGGGGGAGACCCAGTACTTC	CASSRPTGEGETQYF
TRBV7-6	17	TRBJ2-2	TRBD2	.	TGTGCCAGCAGCTTAGAACTAGCGGGGGGGATCACCGGGGAGCTGTTTTTT	CASSLELAGGITGELFF
TRBV5-1	14	TRBJ1-1	.	.	TGCGCCAGCAGCTTAGCGGGATCAGAACAGGGAGCTTTCTTT	CASSLAGSEQGAFF
TRBV29-1	14	TRBJ2-3	TRBD2	.	TGCAGCGTCAACGGGGGGGCCCGCACAGATACGCAGTATTTT	CSVNGGARTDTQYF
TRBV27	15	TRBJ2-1	.	.	TGTGCCAGCAGTTTATGGGGGGACTCCTACAATGAGCAGTTCTTC	CASSLWGDSYNEQFF
TRBV6-4	16	TRBJ2-5	TRBD2	few	TGTGCCAGCAGTGCAAGGGTCACTAGCGGACAAGAGACCCAGTACTTC	CASSARVTSGQETQYF
TRBV2	13	TRBJ2-7	.	.	TGTGCCAGCAGTGAGTTTACGGGGTACGAGCAGTACTTC	CASSEFTGYEQYF
TRBV4-1	15	TRBJ2-3	.	few	TGCGCCAGCAGCACGCCCCAGCGGGGCACAGATACGCAGTATTTT	CASSTPQRGTDTQYF
TRBV29-1	12	TRBJ1-1	TRBD1	few	TGCAGCACCAGACAGGGGAACACTGAAGCTTTCTTT	CSTRQGNTEAFF
TRBV6-5	14	TRBJ2-7	TRBD2	.	TGTGCCAGCAACTCAGGACTAGAGGGCTCCGAGCAGTACTTC	CASNSGLEGSEQYF
TRBV5-1	17	TRBJ2-5	TRBD2	.	TGCGCCAGCAGCTTGTTAGGCGGGACTAGCGGACAAGAGACCCAGTACTTC	CASSLLGGTSGQETQYF
TRBV7-3	14	TRBJ2-5	.	.	TGTGCCAGCAGCCTATCGGGGACTTGGGAGACCCAGTACTTC	CASSLSGTWETQYF
TRBV6-5	14	TRBJ1-2	TRBD1	.	TGTGCCAGCAGACGACAGGGGGCCCTCTATGGCTACACCTTC	CASRRQGALYGYTF
TRBV27	16	TRBJ2-2	TRBD2	.	TGTGCCAGCAGTCTAGCGGGGGGGCCCCGCACCGGGGAGCTGTTTTTT	CASSLAGGPRTGELFF
TRBV28	16	TRBJ1-2	TRBD1	.	TGTGCCAGCAGTCCAGGGGGCGCCCCAATTAACTATGGCTACACCTTC	CASSPGGAPINYGYTF
TRBV10-3	12	TRBJ1-3	.	.	TGTGCCATCCAGGGCTCTGGAAACACCATATATTTT	CAIQGSGNTIYF
TRBV5-1	14	TRBJ1-2	.	.	TGCGCCAGCAGCGCCGTTACAGGGTTCAATGGCTACACCTTC	CASSAVTGFNGYTF
TRBV28	11	TRBJ2-7	.	.	TGTGCCAGCAGTCTCAGATACGAGCAGTACTTC	CASSLRYEQYF
TRBV4-1	14	TRBJ1-2	.	.	TGCGCCAGCAGCCTCCGGGACAAGGGTTATGGCTACACCTTC	CASSLRDKGYGYTF
TRBV7-3	17	TRBJ2-1	TRBD2	once	TGTGCCAGCAGCTTAGACAGCGGGAGTGGCGCCTACAATGAGCAGTTCTTC	CASSLDSGSGAYNEQFF
TRBV7-2	17	TRBJ1-2	TRBD1	.	TGTGCCAGCAGCCCAGGGGGGCAACAGGGACAAACAAATGGCTACACCTTC	CASSPGGQQGQTNGYTF
TRBV7-9	16	TRBJ2-7	TRBD2	.	TGTGCCACCTTTCAGTATAGCGGGATGAGCTCCTACGAGCAGTACTTC	CATFQYSGMSSYEQYF
TRBV18	13	TRBJ2-2	.	.	TGTGCCAGCTCATCCGACACCACCGGGGAGCTGTTTTTT	CASSSDTTGELFF
TRBV10-3	17	TRBJ2-1	TRBD2	.	TGTGCCATCAGAAAAACCGGGACTAAAGGCTCCTACAATGAGCAGTTCTTC	CAIRKTGTKGSYNEQFF
TRBV5-1	15	TRBJ2-5	.	.	TGCGCCAGCAGCTTGGCGACAGTCTCAGGAGAGACCCAGTACTTC	CASSLATVSGETQYF
TRBV27	15	TRBJ1-2	TRBD1	.	TGTGCCAGCAGGGAGCAACCGGGACAGGGTTATGGCTACACCTTC	CASREQPGQGYGYTF
TRBV11-2	11	TRBJ2-7	.	few	TGTGCCAGCAGCCGACGGCGGGAGCAGTACTTC	CASSRRREQYF
TRBV3-1/TRBV3-2	16	TRBJ2-7	.	.	TGTGCCAGCAGCCAAGATCAGGGGGGCCTAGTCCACGAGCAGTACTTC	CASSQDQGGLVHEQYF
TRBV7-9	14	TRBJ2-7	TRBD2	few	TGTGCCAGCAGCCCAGGCGGCGGGAGGAACGAGCAGTACTTC	CASSPGGGRNEQYF
TRBV9	15	TRBJ2-7	.	.	TGTGCCAGCAGCGTCAGGGATGGGTATCCCTACGAGCAGTACTTC	CASSVRDGYPYEQYF
TRBV7-6	19	TRBJ2-4	.	.	TGTGCCAGCAGCTTATTTACCCCCGGGACACAATTAGCCAAAAACATTCAGTACTTC	CASSLFTPGTQLAKNIQYF
TRBV5-1	16	TRBJ2-3	.	.	TGCGCCAGCAGCTTGGGGCTCCTTATTAGCACAGATACGCAGTATTTT	CASSLGLLISTDTQYF
TRBV5-1	19	TRBJ2-2	TRBD2	.	TGCGCCAGCAGCCTCCGGCCTAGCGGGAGGGCAAGATCCCTCGGGGAGCTGTTTTTT	CASSLRPSGRARSLGELFF
TRBV5-1	16	TRBJ2-3	.	few	TGCGCCAGCACAGGGAAGCCGACCCCTAGCACAGATACGCAGTATTTT	CASTGKPTPSTDTQYF
TRBV7-2	13	TRBJ1-1	TRBD1	.	TGTGCCAGCAGCTCAGCCCCAAAGGGGGCCGCTTTCTTT	CASSSAPKGAAFF